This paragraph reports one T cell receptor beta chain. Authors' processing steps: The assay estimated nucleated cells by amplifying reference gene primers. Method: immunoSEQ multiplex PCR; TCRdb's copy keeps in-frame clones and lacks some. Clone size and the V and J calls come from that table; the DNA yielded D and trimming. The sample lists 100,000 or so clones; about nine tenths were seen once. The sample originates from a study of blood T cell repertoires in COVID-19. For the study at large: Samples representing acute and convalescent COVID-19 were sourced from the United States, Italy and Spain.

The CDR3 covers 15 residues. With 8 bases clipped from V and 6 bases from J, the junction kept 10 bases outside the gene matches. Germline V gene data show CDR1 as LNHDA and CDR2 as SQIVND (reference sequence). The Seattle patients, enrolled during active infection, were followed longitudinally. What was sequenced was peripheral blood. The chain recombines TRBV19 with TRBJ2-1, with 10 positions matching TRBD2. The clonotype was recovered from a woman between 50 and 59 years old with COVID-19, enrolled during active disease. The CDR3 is CASSTAGGLFNEQFF. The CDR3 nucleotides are TGTGCCAGTTCTACAGCGGGGGGGCTCTTCAATGAGCAGTTCTTC. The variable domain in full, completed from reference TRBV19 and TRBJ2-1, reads DGGITQSPKYLFRKEGQNVTLSCEQNLNHDAMYWYRQDPGQGLRLIYYSQIVNDFQKGDIAEGYSVSREKKESFPLTVTSAQKNPTAFYLCASSTAGGLFNEQFFGPGTRLTVL.